This TCR beta chain emerged from a study of blood T cells in healthy people across ages. Whole-study results and caveats: Age showed a roughly linear inverse relationship with TCR beta diversity per million T cells. More naive CD4+ cells and higher diversity were found in long-lived than in aged donors.

Concerning this clonotype itself: Its antigen is not identified.

This CDR3 contains 15 residues. The V end lost 0 bases, the J end lost 0 bases, and 11 bases lay between the germline ends. Germline V lookup: CDR1 DFQATT, CDR2 SNEGSKA (reference sequence). Primed by a sample-barcoded 5' primer and a J-beta primer mix, a second PCR proceeded for 7 to 11 cycles. Every cDNA molecule bore a tag from a template-switch adaptor containing 12 random nucleotides. One entry per CDR3 protein results from TCRdb running MiXCR on the 5' RACE reads. The sample lists approximately 2,000,000 distinct CDR3 sequences, approximately 40% occurring once. Sequencing was done on a sample of blood. The clonotype originates from a human donor in good health. The chain joins TRBV20-1 to TRBJ1-2; D remains unclear. The CDR3 spells CSARDATVPNYGYTF. As DNA, the CDR3 is TGCAGTGCTAGAGATGCCACAGTGCCTAACTATGGCTACACCTTC.